This T cell receptor beta chain stems from a study of T cell repertoires in cytomegalovirus infection. Across the study: HLA-C-restricted CMV epitopes, recently identified, and well-studied HLA-B-restricted ones were used by the study. Matching HLA type, along with CMV infection, was indicated by public TCR beta signatures.

About this clonotype itself: The antigen is unknown.

CDR1 and CDR2 (germline): MNHEY, SMNVEV (reference sequence). The CDR3 sequence is 14 residues long. With 4 bases clipped from V and 6 bases from J, the junction kept 4 bases outside the gene matches. TCRdb redid the calling of the reads with MiXCR, one entry per CDR3 protein. The top ten clones hold over 10% of a sample with 750,000 to 950,000 distinct CDR3 sequences, 25% to 30% of them seen once. Study-level results: Frequencies of public TCR beta families were cumulated, and this identified carriers of CMV plus the relevant HLA. HLA-C-restricted, CMV-specific TCR beta clonotypes were dominant ex vivo.

Sequencing was performed on cultured CD8+ T cells from PBMCs, taken from culture after CMV antigen stimulation. The TCR originated in a human donor in good health (CMV status not recorded). Some clones in this sample may be carry-over from other donors' samples. The V gene is TRBV27, the J gene TRBJ1-5, with 9 bases identical to TRBD1. The CDR3, as DNA: TGTGCCAGCAGTTGGACAGGGGCTGGTCAGCCCCAGCATTTT. Amino acid sequence: CASSWTGAGQPQHF.